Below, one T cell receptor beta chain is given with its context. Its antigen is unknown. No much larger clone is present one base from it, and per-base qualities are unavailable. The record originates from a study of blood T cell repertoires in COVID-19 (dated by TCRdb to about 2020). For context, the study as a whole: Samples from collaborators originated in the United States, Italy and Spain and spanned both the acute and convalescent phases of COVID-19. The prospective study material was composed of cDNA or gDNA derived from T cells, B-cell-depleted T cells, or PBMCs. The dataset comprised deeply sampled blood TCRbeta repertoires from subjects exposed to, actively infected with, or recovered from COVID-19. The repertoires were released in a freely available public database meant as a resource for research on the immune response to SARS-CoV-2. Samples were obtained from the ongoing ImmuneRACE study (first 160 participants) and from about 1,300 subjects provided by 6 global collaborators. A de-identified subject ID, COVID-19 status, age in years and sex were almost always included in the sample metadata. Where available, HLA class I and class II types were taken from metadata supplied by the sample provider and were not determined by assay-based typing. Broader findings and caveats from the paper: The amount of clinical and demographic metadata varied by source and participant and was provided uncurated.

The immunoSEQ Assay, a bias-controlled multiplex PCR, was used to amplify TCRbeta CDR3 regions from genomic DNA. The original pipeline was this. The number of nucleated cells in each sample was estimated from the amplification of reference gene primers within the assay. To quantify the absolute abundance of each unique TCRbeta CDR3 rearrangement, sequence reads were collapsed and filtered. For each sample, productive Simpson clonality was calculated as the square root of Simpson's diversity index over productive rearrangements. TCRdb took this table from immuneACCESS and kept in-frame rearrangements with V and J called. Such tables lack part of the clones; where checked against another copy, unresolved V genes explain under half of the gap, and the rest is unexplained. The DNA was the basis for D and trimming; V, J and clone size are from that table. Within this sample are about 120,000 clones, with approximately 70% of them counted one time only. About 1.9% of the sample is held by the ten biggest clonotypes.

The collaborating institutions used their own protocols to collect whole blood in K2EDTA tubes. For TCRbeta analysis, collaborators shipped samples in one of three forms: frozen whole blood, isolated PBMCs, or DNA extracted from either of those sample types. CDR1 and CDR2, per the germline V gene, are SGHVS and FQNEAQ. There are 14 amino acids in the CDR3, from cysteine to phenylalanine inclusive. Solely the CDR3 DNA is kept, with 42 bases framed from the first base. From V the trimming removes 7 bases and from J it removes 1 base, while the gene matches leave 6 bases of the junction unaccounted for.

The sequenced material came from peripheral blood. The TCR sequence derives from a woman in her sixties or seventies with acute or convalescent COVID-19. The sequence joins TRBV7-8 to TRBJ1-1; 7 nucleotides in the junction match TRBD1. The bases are TGTGCCAGCACCCCGGGGACAGAGAACACTGAAGCTTTCTTT. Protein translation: CASTPGTENTEAFF.